This TCR beta chain was recovered during a study of OX40 agonist ivuxolimab in advanced cancers. The repertoire was sequenced with immunoSEQ multiplex PCR; TCRdb's copy has only in-frame clones and lacks some. The sample carries tens of thousands of clones, over 60% recorded once. Sequencing was performed on CD4+ or CD8+ T cells sorted from blood, taken in a trial of the OX40 agonist ivuxolimab. The TCR originated in an adult with an advanced solid tumor such as melanoma, head and neck, liver or kidney cancer.

The chain's CDR3 is CASSKWRESYGYTF. The CDR3 DNA reads as TGTGCCAGCAGCAAATGGAGGGAGAGCTATGGCTACACCTTC. The V call is TRBV21-1, the J call TRBJ1-2. TRBV21-1 is a pseudogene locus. The CDR3 has 14 residues.